This T cell receptor (beta chain) stems from a study of shared clonotypes between healthy human individuals. Study background: Donors had three CD4 naive, three CD4 memory, two CD8 naive and one CD8 memory plate apiece.

Broader study findings: The four-donor shared clonotypes exceeded non-shared clonotypes in generation probability, with non-shared ones scoring lower.

Positively selected for CCR7, the CD45RO-negative cells used as naive CD8 cells excluded terminally differentiated effector memory CD45RA+ cells. Across several immunoSEQ plates, the genomic DNA of each subset was split evenly. In the authors' workflow: ImmunoSEQ yielded junction-only sequences lacking quality scores, so filtering differed. Clones were sequenced by immunoSEQ multiplex PCR, and TCRdb holds only the in-frame ones, with some missing. The V and J calls and the clone size are those of that table, but D and trimming were determined from the DNA. In the table there are fewer than 800,000 clones, around 90% of which are singletons. In regard to this clone: The antigen is unknown.

The CDR3 runs 12 residues. Germline-derived CDR1 and CDR2 are LNHNV and YYDKDF (reference sequence). Trimming took off 5 bases at V and 3 bases at J, with 5 bases between the two ends. The chain carries TRBV15 and TRBJ1-5; the D is unclear. The sample comprised naive CD8+ T cells sorted from blood. The TCR was taken from a man aged 25 to 45 in good health. The DNA for the CDR3 is TGTGCCACCAGCGAAGTCAATCAGCCCCAGCATTTT. The encoded protein is CATSEVNQPQHF.